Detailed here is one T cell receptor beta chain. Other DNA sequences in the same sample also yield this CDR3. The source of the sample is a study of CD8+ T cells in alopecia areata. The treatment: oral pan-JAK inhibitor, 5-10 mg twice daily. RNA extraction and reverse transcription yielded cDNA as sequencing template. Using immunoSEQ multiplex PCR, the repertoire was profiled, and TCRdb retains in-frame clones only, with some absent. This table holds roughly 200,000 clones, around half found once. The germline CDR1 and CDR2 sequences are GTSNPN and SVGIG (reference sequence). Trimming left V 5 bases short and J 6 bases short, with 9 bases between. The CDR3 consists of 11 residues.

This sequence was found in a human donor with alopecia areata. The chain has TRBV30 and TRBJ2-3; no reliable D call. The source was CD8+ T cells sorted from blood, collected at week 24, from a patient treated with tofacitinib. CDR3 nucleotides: TGTGCCTGGTCCTATGGGGATACGCAGTATTTT. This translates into CAWSYGDTQYF.